Listed here is a single TCR beta chain. The same CDR3 can be traced to other DNA sequences in this sample. This sample was included in a study of shared clonotypes between healthy human individuals. About the research overall: Used for every donor were three CD4 naive, three CD4 memory, two CD8 naive and one CD8 memory plate.

Deep-level assay runs were performed. This table comes from immunoSEQ multiplex PCR, and its TCRdb copy is limited to in-frame clones, with some not included. This table has around 2.1 million clones, around 93% appearing once. Germline assignment: CDR1 SQVTM and CDR2 ANQGSEA. V dropped 4 bases and J dropped 3 bases, with 9 bases sitting between them. The CDR3 consists of 12 residues. CD45RO-negative, CCR7-selected cells formed the naive CD8 fraction, which excluded terminally differentiated effector memory CD45RA+ cells. The clonotype was recovered from a man younger than 35 in good health. Some clones in this sample may be carry-over from other donors' samples. The sequenced material came from naive CD8+ T cells from PBMCs. The V and J genes are TRBV29-1 and TRBJ1-2; D is possibly TRBD1 (5 bases). The CDR3 here is CSVVGGDYGYTF. The CDR3 nucleotides read TGCAGCGTTGTGGGGGGGGACTATGGCTACACCTTC.